This T cell receptor beta chain was obtained from a study of blood T cell repertoires in COVID-19. About the research overall: Samples of COVID-19 (acute and convalescent) were obtained from the United States, Italy and Spain. The cDNA or gDNA used as material had been derived from T cells, B-cell-depleted T cells, or PBMCs.

Per the original data handling: Counts of nucleated cells, estimated from reference gene primer amplification, were obtained. Assay: immunoSEQ multiplex PCR; the TCRdb copy retains only in-frame clones and omits some. From that table come the V and J calls and clone size; the DNA was used to work out D and trimming. The repertoire includes around 140,000 clones, 81% of them detected once, and more than 6.5% sits in the top ten. The source of this sequence is a human donor in a cohort sampled during active COVID-19. Sequencing was performed on peripheral blood.

The CDR3 region is CARAEGQNYGYTF. CDR3 DNA sequence: TGCGCCAGGGCAGAGGGACAGAACTATGGCTACACCTTC. The V call is TRBV10-1, the J call TRBJ1-2, with 7 bases fitting TRBD1. Trimming cost V 9 bases and J 2 bases; bases outside gene matches: 6. Germline CDR1 and CDR2: WNHNN and SYGVQD (reference sequence). The CDR3 runs 13 residues.